The rows below give T cell receptor beta chains drawn from one sample of a study of T cell responses to AZD1222 COVID-19 vaccine. This table comes from immunoSEQ multiplex PCR, and its TCRdb copy is limited to in-frame clones, with some not included. The table lists about 120,000 clones, more than 90% of them singletons. The sequences come from peripheral blood, collected 28 days after the second AZD1222 dose. These receptor sequences come from an adult who received the AZD1222 COVID-19 vaccine. Both conserved end residues are part of each CDR3. Each record gives: CDR3 length, D gene, J gene, clone size, V gene, CDR3 protein, CDR3 DNA. A D gene is named only where the DNA matches it firmly. Only part of the rows carry a size: once, few, many, or a class if the clone is expanded.

CDR3 length: 14; D gene: NA; J gene: TRBJ1-4; clone size: NA; V gene: TRBV10-3; CDR3 protein: CAISEFGGGEKLFF; CDR3 DNA: TGTGCCATCAGTGAATTCGGGGGGGGTGAAAAACTGTTTTTT
CDR3 length: 15; D gene: NA; J gene: TRBJ1-1; clone size: NA; V gene: TRBV7-9; CDR3 protein: CASSLLGAGGTEAFF; CDR3 DNA: TGTGCCAGCAGCTTGCTGGGGGCCGGGGGCACTGAAGCTTTCTTT
CDR3 length: 16; D gene: TRBD1; J gene: TRBJ1-3; clone size: few; V gene: TRBV7-9; CDR3 protein: CASSLEGTGAGNTIYF; CDR3 DNA: TGTGCCAGCAGCTTAGAAGGGACAGGGGCTGGAAACACCATATATTTT
CDR3 length: 15; D gene: NA; J gene: TRBJ2-3; clone size: NA; V gene: TRBV7-9; CDR3 protein: CASSSTGTGTDTQYF; CDR3 DNA: TGTGCCAGCAGCTCCACAGGAACGGGCACAGATACGCAGTATTTT
CDR3 length: 12; D gene: NA; J gene: TRBJ2-1; clone size: NA; V gene: TRBV4-3; CDR3 protein: CASSQDWNEQFF; CDR3 DNA: TGCGCCAGCAGCCAAGATTGGAATGAGCAGTTCTTC
CDR3 length: 16; D gene: NA; J gene: TRBJ1-2; clone size: once; V gene: TRBV6-5; CDR3 protein: CASSYSGDRHNYGYTF; CDR3 DNA: TGTGCCAGCAGTTACTCGGGGGACCGACACAACTATGGCTACACCTTC
CDR3 length: 12; D gene: NA; J gene: TRBJ1-1; clone size: NA; V gene: TRBV7-2; CDR3 protein: CASSRGWSEAFF; CDR3 DNA: TGTGCCAGCAGCCGGGGATGGTCCGAAGCTTTCTTT
CDR3 length: 14; D gene: NA; J gene: TRBJ1-3; clone size: few; V gene: TRBV9; CDR3 protein: CASSVGISGNTIYF; CDR3 DNA: TGTGCCAGCAGCGTGGGGATCTCTGGAAACACCATATATTTT
CDR3 length: 12; D gene: TRBD1; J gene: TRBJ1-5; clone size: NA; V gene: TRBV29-1; CDR3 protein: CSVLTGNQPQHF; CDR3 DNA: TGCAGCGTTCTGACAGGGAATCAGCCCCAGCATTTT
CDR3 length: 16; D gene: NA; J gene: TRBJ1-2; clone size: NA; V gene: TRBV19; CDR3 protein: CASSMAAQGRNYGYTF; CDR3 DNA: TGTGCCAGTAGTATGGCTGCCCAGGGGAGAAACTATGGCTACACCTTC
CDR3 length: 16; D gene: NA; J gene: TRBJ1-2; clone size: NA; V gene: TRBV6-5; CDR3 protein: CASSYSWDSDTYGYTF; CDR3 DNA: TGTGCCAGCAGTTACTCCTGGGACTCGGATACTTATGGCTACACCTTC
CDR3 length: 14; D gene: NA; J gene: TRBJ1-1; clone size: NA; V gene: TRBV5-1; CDR3 protein: CASSRGRVNTEAFF; CDR3 DNA: TGCGCCAGCAGCCGGGGGCGGGTGAACACTGAAGCTTTCTTT
CDR3 length: 13; D gene: TRBD2; J gene: TRBJ2-1; clone size: NA; V gene: TRBV5-1; CDR3 protein: CASSLRLADEQFF; CDR3 DNA: TGCGCCAGCAGCTTGAGACTAGCCGATGAGCAGTTCTTC
CDR3 length: 13; D gene: NA; J gene: TRBJ1-5; clone size: NA; V gene: TRBV30; CDR3 protein: CAWEQGSNQPQHF; CDR3 DNA: TGTGCCTGGGAACAGGGTTCCAATCAGCCCCAGCATTTT
CDR3 length: 13; D gene: NA; J gene: TRBJ1-2; clone size: NA; V gene: TRBV6-1; CDR3 protein: CASSEIPRDGYTF; CDR3 DNA: TGTGCCAGCAGTGAAATTCCCCGGGATGGCTACACCTTC
CDR3 length: 14; D gene: NA; J gene: TRBJ2-4; clone size: NA; V gene: TRBV7-8; CDR3 protein: CASSLAGWENIQYF; CDR3 DNA: TGTGCCAGCAGCTTAGCGGGATGGGAAAACATTCAGTACTTC
CDR3 length: 13; D gene: NA; J gene: TRBJ1-2; clone size: NA; V gene: TRBV5-6; CDR3 protein: CASSLGFNYGYTF; CDR3 DNA: TGTGCCAGCAGCTTAGGCTTTAACTATGGCTACACCTTC
CDR3 length: 14; D gene: TRBD1; J gene: TRBJ1-2; clone size: NA; V gene: TRBV6-4; CDR3 protein: CASSDQDSDRSRTF; CDR3 DNA: TGTGCCAGCAGTGACCAAGATTCGGACAGGTCTCGAACCTTC
CDR3 length: 14; D gene: TRBD1; J gene: TRBJ1-4; clone size: NA; V gene: TRBV4-1; CDR3 protein: CASSQRGPDEKLFF; CDR3 DNA: TGCGCCAGCAGCCAAAGGGGGCCGGATGAAAAACTGTTTTTT
CDR3 length: 13; D gene: NA; J gene: TRBJ2-7; clone size: NA; V gene: TRBV12-3/TRBV12-4; CDR3 protein: CASSIGRYYEQYF; CDR3 DNA: TGTGCCAGCAGTATCGGACGGTACTACGAGCAGTACTTC
CDR3 length: 15; D gene: NA; J gene: TRBJ2-2; clone size: few; V gene: TRBV3-1/TRBV3-2; CDR3 protein: CASSPRGSNTGELFF; CDR3 DNA: TGTGCCAGCTCCCCTAGGGGGTCTAACACCGGGGAGCTGTTTTTT
CDR3 length: 13; D gene: NA; J gene: TRBJ1-2; clone size: NA; V gene: TRBV6-2/TRBV6-3; CDR3 protein: CASSDYTGFGYTF; CDR3 DNA: TGTGCCAGCAGTGACTACACAGGGTTTGGCTACACCTTC
CDR3 length: 14; D gene: NA; J gene: TRBJ2-2; clone size: NA; V gene: TRBV2; CDR3 protein: CASTGSGATGELFF; CDR3 DNA: TGTGCCAGCACAGGTTCAGGGGCCACCGGGGAGCTGTTTTTT
CDR3 length: 17; D gene: TRBD1; J gene: TRBJ2-2; clone size: NA; V gene: TRBV24-1; CDR3 protein: CATSDPRQGGRTGELFF; CDR3 DNA: TGTGCCACCAGTGACCCCCGACAGGGCGGTCGTACCGGGGAGCTGTTTTTT
CDR3 length: 12; D gene: NA; J gene: TRBJ2-2; clone size: NA; V gene: TRBV12-3/TRBV12-4; CDR3 protein: CASVAGSGELFF; CDR3 DNA: TGTGCCAGCGTCGCAGGGTCCGGGGAGCTGTTTTTT
CDR3 length: 14; D gene: NA; J gene: TRBJ2-2; clone size: NA; V gene: TRBV7-2; CDR3 protein: CASSVGAGTGELFF; CDR3 DNA: TGTGCCAGCAGCGTGGGGGCGGGCACCGGGGAGCTGTTTTTT
CDR3 length: 11; D gene: NA; J gene: TRBJ2-5; clone size: NA; V gene: TRBV18; CDR3 protein: CASSTEETQYF; CDR3 DNA: TGTGCCAGCTCAACCGAGGAGACCCAGTACTTC
CDR3 length: 16; D gene: NA; J gene: TRBJ2-7; clone size: NA; V gene: TRBV6-2/TRBV6-3; CDR3 protein: CASSYVGSPNLYEQYF; CDR3 DNA: TGTGCCAGCAGTTACGTAGGGTCCCCCAATCTCTACGAGCAGTACTTC
CDR3 length: 13; D gene: NA; J gene: TRBJ2-3; clone size: NA; V gene: TRBV7-9; CDR3 protein: CASNLQGRDTQYF; CDR3 DNA: TGTGCCAGCAACTTGCAGGGTCGGGATACGCAGTATTTT
CDR3 length: 15; D gene: NA; J gene: TRBJ2-5; clone size: NA; V gene: TRBV4-1; CDR3 protein: CASSQDRGLQETQYF; CDR3 DNA: TGCGCCAGCAGCCAAGATCGGGGATTACAAGAGACCCAGTACTTC
CDR3 length: 13; D gene: NA; J gene: TRBJ1-5; clone size: NA; V gene: TRBV29-1; CDR3 protein: CSVEVTGNQPQHF; CDR3 DNA: TGCAGCGTTGAAGTTACGGGAAATCAGCCCCAGCATTTT
CDR3 length: 15; D gene: NA; J gene: TRBJ2-5; clone size: NA; V gene: TRBV2; CDR3 protein: CASSEGQPGQETQYF; CDR3 DNA: TGTGCCAGCAGTGAAGGTCAGCCCGGCCAAGAGACCCAGTACTTC
CDR3 length: 14; D gene: NA; J gene: TRBJ1-5; clone size: NA; V gene: TRBV19; CDR3 protein: CASSIMGLGQPQHF; CDR3 DNA: TGTGCCAGTAGTATAATGGGCCTTGGTCAGCCCCAGCATTTT
CDR3 length: 15; D gene: NA; J gene: TRBJ2-3; clone size: NA; V gene: TRBV7-2; CDR3 protein: CASSLGRGGAWTQYF; CDR3 DNA: TGTGCCAGCAGCTTGGGGCGGGGAGGCGCATGGACGCAGTATTTT
CDR3 length: 15; D gene: TRBD1; J gene: TRBJ2-1; clone size: NA; V gene: TRBV11-3; CDR3 protein: CASSSGTGGLDEQFF; CDR3 DNA: TGTGCCAGCAGCTCGGGGACAGGGGGCCTCGATGAGCAGTTCTTC
CDR3 length: 12; D gene: TRBD1; J gene: TRBJ1-2; clone size: NA; V gene: TRBV29-1; CDR3 protein: CSLAGQGGGYTF; CDR3 DNA: TGCAGCCTTGCGGGGCAGGGGGGTGGCTACACCTTC
CDR3 length: 16; D gene: NA; J gene: TRBJ2-1; clone size: NA; V gene: TRBV6-1; CDR3 protein: CASSAGTSSTYNEQFF; CDR3 DNA: TGTGCCAGCAGTGCCGGTACTAGCTCCACCTACAATGAGCAGTTCTTC
CDR3 length: 16; D gene: NA; J gene: TRBJ2-5; clone size: NA; V gene: TRBV11-2; CDR3 protein: CASSLGSGWAQETQYF; CDR3 DNA: TGTGCCAGCAGCTTAGGTTCAGGGTGGGCCCAAGAGACCCAGTACTTC
CDR3 length: 14; D gene: NA; J gene: TRBJ2-5; clone size: NA; V gene: TRBV7-3; CDR3 protein: CASSPQGSGETQYF; CDR3 DNA: TGTGCCAGCAGCCCCCAGGGATCTGGGGAGACCCAGTACTTC
CDR3 length: 15; D gene: NA; J gene: TRBJ2-1; clone size: once; V gene: TRBV24-1; CDR3 protein: CATSETGAGNNEQFF; CDR3 DNA: TGTGCCACCAGTGAAACGGGGGCGGGTAACAATGAGCAGTTCTTC
CDR3 length: 13; D gene: NA; J gene: TRBJ2-2; clone size: NA; V gene: TRBV12-3/TRBV12-4; CDR3 protein: CASSATGTGELFF; CDR3 DNA: TGTGCCAGCAGTGCCACAGGGACCGGGGAGCTGTTTTTT
CDR3 length: 13; D gene: NA; J gene: TRBJ1-1; clone size: NA; V gene: TRBV6-5; CDR3 protein: CASRSPVNTEAFF; CDR3 DNA: TGTGCCAGCAGAAGCCCGGTGAACACTGAAGCTTTCTTT
CDR3 length: 14; D gene: TRBD1; J gene: TRBJ2-7; clone size: NA; V gene: TRBV9; CDR3 protein: CASSTGQGAYEQYF; CDR3 DNA: TGTGCCAGCAGCACGGGACAGGGGGCCTACGAGCAGTACTTC
CDR3 length: 18; D gene: NA; J gene: TRBJ2-7; clone size: NA; V gene: TRBV5-5; CDR3 protein: CASNTQGGELDASYEQYF; CDR3 DNA: TGTGCCAGCAACACACAAGGCGGGGAACTTGATGCCTCCTACGAGCAGTACTTC
CDR3 length: 18; D gene: NA; J gene: TRBJ2-7; clone size: NA; V gene: TRBV23-1; CDR3 protein: CASSPGRAAGVSPYEQYF; CDR3 DNA: TGCGCCAGCAGTCCAGGAAGGGCCGCCGGGGTAAGTCCCTACGAGCAGTACTTC
CDR3 length: 14; D gene: TRBD1; J gene: TRBJ2-5; clone size: NA; V gene: TRBV6-5; CDR3 protein: CASRLDRAAETQYF; CDR3 DNA: TGTGCCAGCAGGCTGGACAGGGCGGCGGAGACCCAGTACTTC
CDR3 length: 15; D gene: NA; J gene: TRBJ1-5; clone size: NA; V gene: TRBV10-3; CDR3 protein: CAISEARGGNQPQHF; CDR3 DNA: TGTGCCATCAGTGAGGCCCGGGGGGGCAATCAGCCCCAGCATTTT
CDR3 length: 12; D gene: NA; J gene: TRBJ2-7; clone size: NA; V gene: TRBV6-5; CDR3 protein: CASTGPGPEQYF; CDR3 DNA: TGTGCCAGCACGGGGCCCGGACCCGAGCAGTACTTC
CDR3 length: 14; D gene: TRBD1; J gene: TRBJ1-2; clone size: NA; V gene: TRBV5-1; CDR3 protein: CASSLGQGYLGYTF; CDR3 DNA: TGCGCCAGCAGCTTGGGACAGGGTTACTTAGGCTACACCTTC
CDR3 length: 12; D gene: NA; J gene: TRBJ2-1; clone size: once; V gene: TRBV6-5; CDR3 protein: CASRTGGNEQFF; CDR3 DNA: TGTGCCAGCAGAACCGGGGGAAATGAGCAGTTCTTC
CDR3 length: 12; D gene: NA; J gene: TRBJ2-5; clone size: NA; V gene: TRBV7-2; CDR3 protein: CASSRYQETQYF; CDR3 DNA: TGTGCCAGCAGCCGGTACCAAGAGACCCAGTACTTC
CDR3 length: 14; D gene: NA; J gene: TRBJ2-3; clone size: NA; V gene: TRBV18; CDR3 protein: CASSPQTSSDTQYF; CDR3 DNA: TGTGCCAGCTCACCACAGACTAGTTCAGATACGCAGTATTTT
CDR3 length: 11; D gene: NA; J gene: TRBJ2-5; clone size: NA; V gene: TRBV6-1; CDR3 protein: CASSEPVVAYF; CDR3 DNA: TGTGCCAGCAGTGAACCCGTTGTTGCTTACTTC
CDR3 length: 14; D gene: NA; J gene: TRBJ1-1; clone size: NA; V gene: TRBV7-2; CDR3 protein: CASSLEALNTEAFF; CDR3 DNA: TGTGCCAGCAGCTTAGAGGCGTTGAACACTGAAGCTTTCTTT
CDR3 length: 14; D gene: NA; J gene: TRBJ2-7; clone size: NA; V gene: TRBV4-1; CDR3 protein: CASSHPGLVLEQYF; CDR3 DNA: TGCGCCAGCAGCCATCCGGGACTCGTCCTCGAGCAGTACTTC
CDR3 length: 17; D gene: TRBD1; J gene: TRBJ1-2; clone size: NA; V gene: TRBV13; CDR3 protein: CASSLAGQGTPNYGYTF; CDR3 DNA: TGTGCCAGCAGCTTAGCTGGACAGGGGACTCCTAACTATGGCTACACCTTC
CDR3 length: 14; D gene: NA; J gene: TRBJ2-6; clone size: NA; V gene: TRBV4-3; CDR3 protein: CASSQALLSNVLTF; CDR3 DNA: TGCGCCAGCAGCCAAGCCCTTTTATCCAACGTCCTGACTTTC
CDR3 length: 16; D gene: NA; J gene: TRBJ2-2; clone size: NA; V gene: TRBV1; CDR3 protein: CTSSQDRGSRTGELFF; CDR3 DNA: TGCACCAGCAGCCAAGACAGGGGATCAAGGACCGGGGAGCTGTTTTTT
CDR3 length: 14; D gene: NA; J gene: TRBJ1-3; clone size: NA; V gene: TRBV10-2; CDR3 protein: CASRESGGGHTIYF; CDR3 DNA: TGCGCCAGCAGAGAGTCTGGGGGAGGTCACACCATATATTTT